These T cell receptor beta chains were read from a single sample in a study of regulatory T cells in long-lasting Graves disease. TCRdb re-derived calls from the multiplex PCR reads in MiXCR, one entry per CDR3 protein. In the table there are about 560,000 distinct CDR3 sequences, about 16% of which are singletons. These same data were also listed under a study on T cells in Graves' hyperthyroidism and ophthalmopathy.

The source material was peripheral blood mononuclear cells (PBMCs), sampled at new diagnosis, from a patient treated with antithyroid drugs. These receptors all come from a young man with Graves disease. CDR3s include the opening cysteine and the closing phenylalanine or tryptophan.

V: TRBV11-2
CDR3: CASSLLSPEQYF

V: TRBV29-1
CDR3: CSVETGEIYEQYF

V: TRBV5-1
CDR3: CASSTPGTSGRATTDTQYF

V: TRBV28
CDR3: CASKPYGANVLTF

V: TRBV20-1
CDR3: CSARDQSGRAWSEQFF

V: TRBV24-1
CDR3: CATSDRDGQQETQYF

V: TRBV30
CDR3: CAWSVNQENQPRHF

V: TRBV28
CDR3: CASRIWGQSDTQYF

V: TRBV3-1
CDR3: CASSPRGLADYNEQFF

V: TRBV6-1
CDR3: CASKEQREGHEQYF

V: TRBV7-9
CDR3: CASSSDSESSYNEQFF

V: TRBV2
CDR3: CASSGDRASNQPQHF

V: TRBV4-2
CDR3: CASSQVEEATGELFF

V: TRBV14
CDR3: CASSYFGDSYEQYF

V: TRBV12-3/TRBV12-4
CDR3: CASSASRRSGANVLTF

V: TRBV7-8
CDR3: CASSPDRGESRLFF

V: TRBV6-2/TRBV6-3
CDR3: CASRTEYSNQPQHF

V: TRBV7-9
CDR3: CASSPYMGTYGYTF

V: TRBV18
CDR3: CASSPVLTDRAPIEQYF

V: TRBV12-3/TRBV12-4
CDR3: CANSPTPNTEAFF

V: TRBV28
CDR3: CASSPDRAAFTEAFF

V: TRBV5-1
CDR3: CASSLDLGNTIYF

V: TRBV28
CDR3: CASSLRTAREEKLFF

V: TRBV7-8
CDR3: CASSRGTLEKLFF

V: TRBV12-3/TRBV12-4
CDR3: CASNQGGPRIKLFF

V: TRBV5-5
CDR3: CASSLGGLAGATDTQYF

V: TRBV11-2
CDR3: CASSLAPDQETQYF

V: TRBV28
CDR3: CASSLFGGGSWWHGYTF

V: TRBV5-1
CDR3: CASRDVRTHNEQFF

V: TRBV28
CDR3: CASSNTRYEQYF

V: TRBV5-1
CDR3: CASSLRPGASYNEQFF

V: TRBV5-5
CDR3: CASSFQQGKNEKLFF

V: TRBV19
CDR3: CASSIWRENQPQHF

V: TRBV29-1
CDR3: CSVVAGNTEAFF

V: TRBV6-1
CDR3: CASSERLSSGSFLASSYEQYF

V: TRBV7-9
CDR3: CASTMGQGSYGYTF

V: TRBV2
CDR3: CASGNGLAYNSPLHF

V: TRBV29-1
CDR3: CSGLADTNTGELFF

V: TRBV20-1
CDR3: CSARDLTSGSYEQFF

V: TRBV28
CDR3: CASSLWSGFQETQYF

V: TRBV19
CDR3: CASNDPRGRGYGYTF

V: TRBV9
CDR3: CASSVSRTTNTGELFF

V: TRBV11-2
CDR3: CASSLASRVRDEQFF

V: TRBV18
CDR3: CASSPPEEFSNEKLFF

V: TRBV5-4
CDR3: CASRSRQGANTGELFF

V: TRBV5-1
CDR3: CASSLPASGNEQFF

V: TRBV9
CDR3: CASSVDSGYEQYF

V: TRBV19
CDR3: CASSIVWGTSGEVRPSYNEQFF

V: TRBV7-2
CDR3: CASSPRRDTGELFF

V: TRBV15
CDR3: CATSRDELWDTQYF

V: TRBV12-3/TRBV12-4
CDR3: CASRGLAGDNEQFF

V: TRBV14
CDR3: CASSPGLAGSKNIQYF

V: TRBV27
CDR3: CASSLLDPSGRAYEQYF

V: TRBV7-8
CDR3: CASSTGRAVDTQYF

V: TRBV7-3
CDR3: CASSSTGTGISVNTGELFF

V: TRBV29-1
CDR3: CSVEAGNQPQHF

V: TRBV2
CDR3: CASSEVGRSEQYF